The 30 T cell receptor beta chains below were found in one sample sequenced in a study of lung T cells in sarcoidosis with Löfgren's syndrome (dated by TCRdb to about 2017). Sequencer: Illumina MiSeq. Using fastp trimming at Q25 and MiXCR clonotype assembly, TCRdb reanalyzed the public sequencing data and kept in-frame beta chains. Identical CDR3 protein sequences are pooled into one entry, listed with their most common genes and DNA. The sample profile shows about 9,400 distinct CDR3 sequences; 15% to 20% of them were found once. The ten largest clonotypes hold about 7% of the sample. The sample consisted of CD4+ T cells from bronchoalveolar lavage. All receptors derive from a human donor with sarcoidosis (Löfgren's syndrome or another form), or a control subject (not recorded which).

The chain joins TRBV11-1 to TRBJ2-1, with a possible D match to TRBD2 (5 bases). Trimming stripped 5 bases from V and 9 bases from J, with 14 bases between. This CDR3 region has 13 residues. Germline V gives CDR1 SGHAT, CDR2 FQDESV (reference sequence). The CDR3 protein is CASSPARGGEQFF. The CDR3 nucleotides are TGTGCCAGCAGCCCCGCTCGGGGTGGTGAGCAGTTCTTC.

This clonotype was picked up many times. An end of the junction does not agree with germline; a read error may underlie this. The V gene is TRBV6-1, the J gene TRBJ1-2; a possible D gene is TRBD1 (6 bases). The germline V gene has CDR1 MNHNS and CDR2 SASEGT. The CDR3 consists of 15 residues. This CDR3 reads CAGSISGGRMRGYTF. The CDR3 bases are TGTGCCGGCAGTATCTCCGGGGGGCGCATGAGGGGCTACACCTTC.

A note on this clonotype: It is likely a read error, because the conserved phenylalanine at the end of the CDR3 is missing. The CDR3 nucleotides are TGTGCCAGCAGTTTAGACCACGGCTACTATGGCTACACCCTC. Translation: CASSLDHGYYGYTL. The rearrangement joins TRBV12-3 or TRBV12-4 to TRBJ1-2; D call uncertain. The CDR3 contains 14 residues. The V end lost 1 base, the J end lost 3 bases, and 9 bases lay between the germline ends.

By sample fraction, this clonotype is large. The J gene is TRBJ1-5, the V gene TRBV7-6; TRBD1 agrees at 7 bases. The CDR3 sequence is 15 residues long. Looked up from germline, CDR1 is SGHVS and CDR2 is FNYEAQ. V was clipped by 5 bases and J by 2 bases; unmatched bases: 6. DNA for the CDR3: TGTGCCAGCAGCCGGGACCAGGGGGGCAATCAGCCCCAGCATTTT. Its protein is CASSRDQGGNQPQHF.

The gene calls are TRBV7-2 and TRBJ2-1, with 7 positions matching TRBD2. Trimming cost V 8 bases and J 1 base; bases outside gene matches: 8. The CDR3 is 15 amino acids. The germline V gene encodes CDR1 SGHTA and CDR2 FQGNSA. CDR3 in DNA: TGTGCCAGCGGCCCGGGACTACCGTCCTACAATGAGCAGTTCTTC. Translating gives CASGPGLPSYNEQFF.

Of note for this clonotype: A much larger clone differs from this one at a single base, so this may be a read error. This chain joins TRBV3-1 and TRBJ2-3; TRBD1 is a possible D gene (6 bases). The CDR3 runs to 12 residues. Germline V gives CDR1 LGHDT, CDR2 YNNKEL (reference sequence). The CDR3 protein is CASNRDPDKQYF. The CDR3 coding sequence is TGTGCCAGCAACAGGGACCCAGATAAGCAGTATTTT.

This clonotype is judged medium-sized. The genes are TRBV6-2 or TRBV6-3 and TRBJ2-3; the D is unclear. The V and J ends lost 2 bases and 1 base respectively, with 13 bases between them. Germline V CDR1 and CDR2: MNHEY, SVGEGT. The CDR3 is 16 residues long. The CDR3, as DNA: TGTGCCAGCAGTTACATCGGAGCAATGGGCACAGATACGCAGTATTTT. It is translated as CASSYIGAMGTDTQYF.

This clonotype was seen repeatedly, ten times or more. The chain links TRBV11-2 to TRBJ2-1; no definite D call. The V gene's germline CDR1 is SGHAT and CDR2 FQNNGV. Trimming left V 0 bases short and J 8 bases short, with 5 bases between. The CDR3 runs 12 residues. The CDR3 loop is CASSLDADEQFF. DNA for the CDR3: TGTGCCAGCAGCTTAGATGCAGATGAGCAGTTCTTC.

A word on this clonotype: A much larger clone lies a single base off, so this may be a read error. The rearrangement uses TRBV5-6 and TRBJ1-4; tentative D call: TRBD1 (6 bases). The CDR3 length is 14 residues. Germline CDR1 and CDR2: SGHDT and YYEEEE. The CDR3 loop is CASSLNGGDEKLLF. The CDR3 region has the DNA TGTGCCAGCAGCTTGAACGGGGGCGATGAAAAACTGCTTTTT.

Ten or more counts support this clonotype. The rearrangement uses TRBV7-2 and TRBJ2-2; D is undetermined. The CDR3 has 12 amino acids. V lost 3 bases and J 6 bases, leaving 5 bases between the germline ends. Germline V CDR1 and CDR2: SGHTA, FQGNSA. Written as DNA, the CDR3 is TGTGCCAGCAGCTTTAGGGCCGGGGAGCTGTTTTTT. It codes for CASSFRAGELFF.

The table lists this clonotype with many counts. The rearrangement joins TRBV6-6 to TRBJ2-3; 9 bases are a match to TRBD2. The CDR3 contains 15 residues. Looked up from germline, CDR1 is MNHNY and CDR2 is SVGAGI (reference sequence). V was clipped by 0 bases and J by 5 bases; unmatched bases: 3. This CDR3 reads CASSYSRGGGDTQYF. In DNA, the CDR3 is TGTGCCAGCAGTTACTCGCGGGGGGGGGGAGATACGCAGTATTTT.

The V gene is TRBV28, the J gene TRBJ1-5; tentatively, D is TRBD1 (5 bases). V was cut by 11 bases and J by 6 bases, with 17 bases left in between. The length of the CDR3 is 13 residues. The V gene's germline CDR1 is MDHEN and CDR2 SYDVKM. In DNA form, the CDR3 reads TGTGCCGACAGTCCCAGGGTGGGTCAGCCCCAGCATTTT. Protein sequence: CADSPRVGQPQHF.

In its sample, this clonotype was seen many times. The chain employs TRBV18 and TRBJ2-1; 11 bases agree with TRBD2. CDR3 length: 16 amino acids. V lost 6 bases and J lost 8; bases outside the gene matches: 12. Germline V gene lookup returns CDR1 KGHSH and CDR2 LQKENI. CDR3 in amino acids: CASSPKTSGSRDEQFF. The CDR3 DNA reads TGTGCCAGCTCCCCCAAAACTAGCGGGAGTCGGGATGAGCAGTTCTTC.

This clonotype came up a few times. The rearrangement joins TRBV11-2 to TRBJ2-7; 11 bases agree with TRBD2. With V trimmed by 3 bases and J by 2 bases, 9 bases remained unmatched. Germline CDR1 SGHAT, CDR2 FQNNGV. There are 17 residues in the CDR3. CDR3 region: CASSLEPGTSGTYEQYF. The CDR3 DNA reads TGTGCCAGCAGCTTGGAGCCTGGGACTAGCGGTACCTACGAGCAGTACTTC.

The CDR3 DNA follows: TGTGCCAGCAGTTTATCGGGGGGGAGTGAAAAACTGTTTTTT. Encoded protein: CASSLSGGSEKLFF. J is TRBJ1-4 and V is TRBV12-3 or TRBV12-4; maybe TRBD1 (5 bases). CDR3 length: 14 residues. The V gene lost 2 bases and the J gene lost 7 bases, with 11 bases spanning the gap.

This clonotype was seen ten or more times. This chain joins TRBV19 and TRBJ1-5; 7 bases fit TRBD1. The V segment lost 8 bases and the J segment 1 base; nucleotides outside the gene matches: 5. This CDR3 contains 14 residues. CDR1 and CDR2 (germline): LNHDA, SQIVND (reference sequence). CDR3 in amino acids: CASRTGESNQPQHF. CDR3 nucleotides: TGTGCCAGTCGCACAGGGGAGAGCAATCAGCCCCAGCATTTT.

This clonotype came up many times. V usage is TRBV7-9 and J usage is TRBJ1-4; 7 positions match TRBD1. V dropped 5 bases and J dropped 3; count of bases not matched to a gene: 12. This CDR3 region has 17 residues. CDR1 SEHNR and CDR2 FQNEAQ come from the germline V gene (reference sequence). CDR3 in DNA: TGTGCCAGCAGCGGAACAGGGGCGTCGTGGGCTAATGAAAAACTGTTTTTT. Translation: CASSGTGASWANEKLFF.

This clonotype was recorded at least ten times. This chain joins TRBV29-1 and TRBJ2-7; 10 nucleotides match TRBD2. The CDR3 consists of 13 residues. In germline, CDR1 is SQVTM, CDR2 ANQGSEA. Germline trimming cut 3 bases from V and 6 bases from J; bases unmatched to any gene: 5. The CDR3 loop reads CSVDPSGSPEQYF. In nucleotides, the CDR3 is TGCAGCGTTGACCCTAGCGGGAGTCCCGAGCAGTACTTC.

As concerns this clonotype: This may be a read error: a much more frequent sequence differs by one nucleotide. Because the CDR3 is missing its conserved closing phenylalanine or tryptophan, this is likely a read error. The V and J genes are TRBV20-1 and TRBJ2-7; D is ambiguous. The V end lost 0 bases, the J end lost 3 bases, and 15 bases lay between the germline ends. Looked up from germline, CDR1 is DFQATT and CDR2 is SNEGSKA (reference sequence). The CDR3 loop spans 15 amino acids. The CDR3 region is CSARELPARGYEQYL. Here the CDR3 DNA reads TGCAGTGCTAGAGAGCTACCCGCCAGAGGCTACGAGCAGTACCTC.

This clonotype has more than one count but fewer than ten. Given a much more abundant clone one base away, this may be a read error. The rearrangement links TRBV7-9 to TRBJ2-7, with 7 bases aligning to TRBD2. Germline V gene lookup returns CDR1 SEHNR and CDR2 FQNEAQ (reference sequence). The CDR3 extends over 16 amino acids. The J segment lost 0 bases and the V segment lost 8 bases, leaving 13 bases of the junction unmatched. Written as DNA, the CDR3 is TGTGCCAGCGGTAAAGCGGGGCTAGCGGCCTCCTACGAGCAGTACTTC. This sequence encodes CASGKAGLAASYEQYF.

On this clonotype: A much larger clone sits a single nucleotide away, making a read error possible. The chain couples TRBV7-9 to TRBJ2-1; a weak D match, TRBD1 (6 bases). CDR1 and CDR2 (germline): SEHNR, FQNEAQ (reference sequence). The CDR3 loop spans 17 amino acids. V was clipped by 2 bases and J by 10 bases, with 24 bases between them. CDR3 in amino acids: CASSLRSAGQGPYEQFF. CDR3 in DNA: TGTGCCAGCAGCTTAAGATCCGCCGGCCAGGGGCCCTACGAGCAGTTCTTC.

This clonotype was counted many times. The chain carries TRBV28 and TRBJ1-1; a weak D match, TRBD1 (5 bases). Trimming left V 6 bases short and J 1 base short, with 18 bases between. The length of the CDR3 is 16 residues. CDR1 and CDR2 (germline): MDHEN, SYDVKM. The DNA of the CDR3 is TGTGCCAGCAGGAGACCATGGGCGGGGGAGAACACTGAAGCTTTCTTT. Translated: CASRRPWAGENTEAFF.

This clonotype occurred a few times. This chain links TRBV7-3 with TRBJ2-6, with D perhaps TRBD2 (5 bases). Trimming removed 2 bases from V and 7 bases from J, with 15 bases in between. The CDR3 runs to 16 residues. Germline V gene data show CDR1 as SGHTA and CDR2 as FQGTGA. The DNA of the CDR3 is TGTGCCAGCAGCTTAGGCCGGACTCTCGGAGCCAACGTCCTGACTTTC. Protein: CASSLGRTLGANVLTF.

This clonotype was detected many times. The chain uses TRBV7-9 and TRBJ1-5, with a weak D call TRBD1 (6 bases). This CDR3 is 19 amino acids long. Per germline, CDR1 SEHNR and CDR2 FQNEAQ (reference sequence). Trimming took 2 bases from V and 0 from J, leaving 20 bases between them. CDR3 bases: TGTGCCAGCAGCTTAAAGTTACTAGGACAGTATTATAGCAATCAGCCCCAGCATTTT. As protein: CASSLKLLGQYYSNQPQHF. Full variable domain (outside the CDR3, taken from reference TRBV7-9 and TRBJ1-5): DTGVSQNPRHKITKRGQNVTFRCDPISEHNRLYWYRQTLGQGPEFLTYFQNEAQLEKSRLLSDRFSAERPKGSFSTLEIQRTEQGDSAMYLCASSLKLLGQYYSNQPQHFGDGTRLSIL.

The chain is built from TRBV2 and TRBJ2-1, with TRBD2 identical over 7 bases. Germline values: CDR1 SNHLY, CDR2 FYNNEI. The CDR3 spans 13 residues. V dropped 9 bases and J dropped 7; count of bases not matched to a gene: 9. CDR3 sequence: CASTSERGNEQFF. As DNA, the CDR3 is TGTGCCAGTACTAGCGAGAGGGGAAATGAGCAGTTCTTC.

Many counts were recorded for this clonotype. The CDR3 region is CAWSVTGDFTDTQYF. The CDR3 nucleotides read TGTGCCTGGAGTGTGACAGGGGACTTCACAGATACGCAGTATTTT. The chain has TRBV30 and TRBJ2-3, with 8 bases aligning to TRBD1. This CDR3 has 15 residues. J gave up 2 bases and V 0 bases, and 4 bases lay outside the gene matches. Germline-derived CDR1 and CDR2 are GTSNPN and SVGIG (reference sequence).

This clonotype appeared a single time. Germline is not matched at one junction end, which may reflect a read error. The chain couples TRBV20-1 to TRBJ2-7; D is unresolved. CDR1 is DFQATT, CDR2 SNEGSKA, per germline (reference sequence). This CDR3 has 14 residues. The CDR3 coding sequence is TGCGGTGCTAGAGGAGCTACGGTCGTCGACGAGCAGTACTTC. Amino acid sequence: CGARGATVVDEQYF.

This clonotype came up many times. The chain carries TRBV5-1 and TRBJ1-1, with D perhaps matching TRBD1 (5 bases). CDR1 is SGHRS and CDR2 is YFSETQ in the germline V gene. Between the trimmed V and J ends, which lost 5 bases and 5 bases, there was a span of 16 bases. CDR3 length: 14 amino acids. CDR3 sequence reads: CASSATGVSTEAFF. The CDR3 DNA is TGCGCCAGCAGTGCTACAGGAGTTTCGACTGAAGCTTTCTTT.

The V and J genes are TRBV11-2 and TRBJ1-2, with 8 bases identical to TRBD1. V dropped 3 bases and J dropped 0; count of bases not matched to a gene: 3. The CDR3 consists of 15 residues. The germline CDR1 and CDR2 sequences are SGHAT and FQNNGV. The CDR3 region is CASSLGQVTNYGYTF. Written as DNA, the CDR3 is TGTGCCAGCAGCTTGGGACAGGTTACTAACTATGGCTACACCTTC. Using reference TRBV11-2 and TRBJ1-2 for the parts outside the CDR3, the full variable domain is EAGVAQSPRYKIIEKRQSVAFWCNPISGHATLYWYQQILGQGPKLLIQFQNNGVVDDSQLPKDRFSAERLKGVDSTLKIQPAKLEDSAVYLCASSLGQVTNYGYTFGSGTRLTVV.

This clonotype was recorded many times. The V gene is TRBV28, the J gene TRBJ1-6, with D hard to call. Trimming stripped 6 bases from V and 0 bases from J, with 6 bases between. Germline CDR1 MDHEN, CDR2 SYDVKM. The CDR3 is 14 amino acids. The CDR3 loop reads CASRSSSYNSPLHF. Written as DNA, the CDR3 is TGTGCCAGCAGAAGTTCCTCCTATAATTCACCCCTCCACTTT.